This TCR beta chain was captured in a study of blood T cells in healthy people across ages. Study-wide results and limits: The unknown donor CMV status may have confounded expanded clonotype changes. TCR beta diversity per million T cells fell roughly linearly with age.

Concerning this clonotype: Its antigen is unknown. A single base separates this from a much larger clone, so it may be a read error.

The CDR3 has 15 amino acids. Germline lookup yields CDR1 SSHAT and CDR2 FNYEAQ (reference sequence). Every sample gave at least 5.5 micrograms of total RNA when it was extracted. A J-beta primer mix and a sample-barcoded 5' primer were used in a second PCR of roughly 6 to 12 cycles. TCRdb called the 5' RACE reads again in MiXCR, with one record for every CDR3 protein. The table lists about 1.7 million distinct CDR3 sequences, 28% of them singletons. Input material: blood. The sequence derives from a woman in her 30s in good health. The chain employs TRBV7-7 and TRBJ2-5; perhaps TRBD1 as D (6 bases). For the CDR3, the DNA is TGTGCCTGCAGCCAGACAGGAGCTCGGGGAGAGACCCAGTACTTC. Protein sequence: CACSQTGARGETQYF.